This T cell receptor beta chain is drawn from a study of spatial heterogeneity in lung cancer. This clonotype has a count of ten or more. A single record per CDR3 protein comes from TCRdb applying MiXCR to the 5' RACE reads. The sample carries around 41,000 distinct CDR3 sequences, under 7.5% recorded once. The time point is: sample taken at primary tumor resection. The CDR3 has 15 residues. Germline V gene sequence: CDR1 MNHEY, CDR2 SMNVEV (reference sequence). After removal of 6 bases from V and 9 bases from J, the junction contained 14 bases not matched to a gene. The clonotype was recovered from a female donor with early-stage non-small cell lung cancer. The sequenced sample was PBMCs, obtained at surgery. J is TRBJ1-2 and V is TRBV27; 9 nucleotides align to TRBD1. The CDR3 nucleotides are TGTGCCAGCAGGCAAAACCGGGACAGGGTAGAGAGCTACACCTTC. Amino acids: CASRQNRDRVESYTF.